This T cell receptor beta chain stems from a study of blood T cell repertoires in COVID-19. Whole-study context: Samples taken during acute and convalescent COVID-19 were collected in the United States, Italy and Spain. PBMCs, B-cell-depleted T cells, or T cells provided the cDNA or gDNA that made up the material.

Ages ranged from about 18 to 100 years, with residence in some 25 US areas. In the source study's methods: Amplification from reference gene primers served as the basis for estimated nucleated cell counts. Using immunoSEQ multiplex PCR, the repertoire was profiled, and TCRdb retains in-frame clones only, with some absent. Clonal size and the V and J genes are those of that table, whereas D and trimming came from the DNA. The table records about 220,000 clones, roughly 83% of them present only once. Material: PBMCs or T cells enriched from blood (not recorded which). The receptor was isolated from a woman aged 40 to 55 with acute COVID-19.

CDR3 in DNA: TGTGCCAGCTCACCCCGACCGGGTGGGTTAGCTGGGGCCAACGTCCTGACTTTC. It is translated as CASSPRPGGLAGANVLTF. V gene TRBV18 combines with J gene TRBJ2-6, with no clear D. Per the germline V gene, CDR1 is KGHSH and CDR2 is LQKENI. The CDR3 covers 18 residues. Deletions cut 3 bases from V and 2 bases from J, with 17 bases between.